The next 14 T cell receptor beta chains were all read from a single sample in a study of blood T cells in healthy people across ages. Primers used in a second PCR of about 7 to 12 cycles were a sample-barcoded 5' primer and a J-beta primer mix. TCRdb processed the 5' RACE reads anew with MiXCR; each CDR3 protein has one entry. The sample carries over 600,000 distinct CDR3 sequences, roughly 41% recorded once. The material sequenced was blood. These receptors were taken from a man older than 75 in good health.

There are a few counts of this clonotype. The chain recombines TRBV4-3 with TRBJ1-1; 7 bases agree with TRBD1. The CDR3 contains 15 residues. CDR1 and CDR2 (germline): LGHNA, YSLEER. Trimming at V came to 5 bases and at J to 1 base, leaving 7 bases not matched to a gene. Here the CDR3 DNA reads TGCGCCAGCAGCTACAACAGGGGCGCGAACACTGAAGCTTTCTTT. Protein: CASSYNRGANTEAFF.

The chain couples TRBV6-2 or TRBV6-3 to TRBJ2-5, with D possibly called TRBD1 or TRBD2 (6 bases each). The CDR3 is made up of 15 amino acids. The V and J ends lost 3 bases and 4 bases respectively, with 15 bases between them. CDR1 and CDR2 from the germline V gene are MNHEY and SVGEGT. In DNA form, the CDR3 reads TGTGCCAGCAGTTATGGTCAGGGGAGGCGAGAGACCCAGTACTTC. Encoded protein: CASSYGQGRRETQYF.

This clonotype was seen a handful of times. The CDR3 sequence is CASSRRISGANVLTF. DNA of the CDR3: TGTGCCAGCAGCAGGCGGATCTCTGGGGCCAACGTCCTGACTTTC. The J gene is TRBJ2-6, the V gene TRBV6-2 or TRBV6-3; no clear D gene. The CDR3 sequence is 15 residues long. Germline V lookup: CDR1 MNHEY, CDR2 SVGEGT. The ends were cut back, 6 bases at V and 0 bases at J, with 9 bases in the middle.

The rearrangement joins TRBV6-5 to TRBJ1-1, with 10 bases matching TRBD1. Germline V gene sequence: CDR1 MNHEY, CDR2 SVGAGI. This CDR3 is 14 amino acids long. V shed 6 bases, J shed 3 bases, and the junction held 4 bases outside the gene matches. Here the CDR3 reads CASRGDRGDTEAFF. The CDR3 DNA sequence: TGTGCCAGCAGGGGGGACAGGGGTGACACTGAAGCTTTCTTT.

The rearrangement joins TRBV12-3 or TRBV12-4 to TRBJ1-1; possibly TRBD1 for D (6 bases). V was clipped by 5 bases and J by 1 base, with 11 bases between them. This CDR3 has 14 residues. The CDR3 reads CASSLYRENTEAFF. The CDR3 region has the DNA TGTGCCAGCAGTCTCTACAGGGAGAACACTGAAGCTTTCTTT.

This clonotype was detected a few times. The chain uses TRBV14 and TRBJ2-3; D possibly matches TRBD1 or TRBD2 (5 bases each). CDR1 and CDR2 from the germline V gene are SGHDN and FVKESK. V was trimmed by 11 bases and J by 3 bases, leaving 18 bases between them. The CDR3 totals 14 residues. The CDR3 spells CAGTSGFSTDTQYF. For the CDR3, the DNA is TGTGCCGGGACGTCCGGGTTTAGTACAGATACGCAGTATTTT.

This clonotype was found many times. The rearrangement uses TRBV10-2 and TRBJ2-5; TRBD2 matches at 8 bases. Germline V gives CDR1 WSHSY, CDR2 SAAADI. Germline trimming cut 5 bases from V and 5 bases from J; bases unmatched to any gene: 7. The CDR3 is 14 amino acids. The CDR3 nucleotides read TGCGCCAGCAGTCGGGAGGGCCCTCTGGAGACCCAGTACTTC. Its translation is CASSREGPLETQYF.

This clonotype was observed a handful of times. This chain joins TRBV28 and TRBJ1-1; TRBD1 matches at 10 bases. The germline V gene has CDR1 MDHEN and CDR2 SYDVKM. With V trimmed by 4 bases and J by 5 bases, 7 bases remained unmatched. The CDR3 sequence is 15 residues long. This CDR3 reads CASSSLTGGSTEAFF. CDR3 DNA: TGTGCCAGCAGTTCCTTGACAGGGGGCTCAACTGAAGCTTTCTTT.

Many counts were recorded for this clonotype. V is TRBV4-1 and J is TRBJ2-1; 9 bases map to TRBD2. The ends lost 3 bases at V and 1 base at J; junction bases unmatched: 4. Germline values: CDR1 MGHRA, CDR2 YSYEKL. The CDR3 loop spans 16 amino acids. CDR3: CASSQVSGSSYNEQFF. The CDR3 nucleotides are TGCGCCAGCAGCCAGGTTAGCGGGAGTTCCTACAATGAGCAGTTCTTC.

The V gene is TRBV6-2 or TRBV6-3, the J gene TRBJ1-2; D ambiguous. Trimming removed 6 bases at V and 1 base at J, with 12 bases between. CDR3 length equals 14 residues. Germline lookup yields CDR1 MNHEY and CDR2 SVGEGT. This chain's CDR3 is CASSDTPDNYGYTF. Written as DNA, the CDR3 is TGTGCCAGCAGCGACACCCCGGATAACTATGGCTACACCTTC.

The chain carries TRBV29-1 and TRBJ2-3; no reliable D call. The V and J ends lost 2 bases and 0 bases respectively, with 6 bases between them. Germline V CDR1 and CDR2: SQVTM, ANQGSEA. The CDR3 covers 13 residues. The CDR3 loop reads CSVEIDSTDTQYF. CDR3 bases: TGCAGCGTTGAAATCGACAGCACAGATACGCAGTATTTT.

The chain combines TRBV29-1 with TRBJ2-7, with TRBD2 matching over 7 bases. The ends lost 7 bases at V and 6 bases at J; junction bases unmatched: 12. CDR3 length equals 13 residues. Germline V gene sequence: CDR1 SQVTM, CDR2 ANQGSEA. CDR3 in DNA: TGCAGCGCTGATCCTTGGGGGGAGGGCGAGCAGTACTTC. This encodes CSADPWGEGEQYF.

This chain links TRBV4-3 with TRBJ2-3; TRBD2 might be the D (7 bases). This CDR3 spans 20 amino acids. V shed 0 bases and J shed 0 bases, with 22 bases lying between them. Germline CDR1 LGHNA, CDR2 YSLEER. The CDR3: CASSQDTRGGAVSSTDTQYF. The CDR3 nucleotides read TGCGCCAGCAGCCAAGATACTAGGGGGGGAGCAGTTTCTAGCACAGATACGCAGTATTTT.

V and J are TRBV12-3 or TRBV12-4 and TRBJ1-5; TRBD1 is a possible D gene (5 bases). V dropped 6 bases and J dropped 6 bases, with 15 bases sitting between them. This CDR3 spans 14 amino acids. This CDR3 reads CASSHRGDGQPQHF. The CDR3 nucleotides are TGTGCCAGCAGCCACCGCGGGGACGGTCAGCCCCAGCATTTT.